This is a list of T cell receptor beta chains from one sample in a study of immune evolution from preneoplasia to lung adenocarcinoma. Sequenced by immunoSEQ multiplex PCR; TCRdb stores in-frame clones only, minus some. Among some 4,900 clones listed, around 73% were seen once. The sample comprised FFPE normal lung tissue adjacent to the tumor. The origin of the receptors is a person aged 45 to 69 with lung adenocarcinoma. Each CDR3 is given with its conserved first and last residue.

CDR3aa: CASSEVLQGHEQYF
v_gene: TRBV6-1
len: 14

CDR3aa: CASSNPGLGAVEQYF
v_gene: TRBV6-1
len: 15

CDR3aa: CASTGGTNEKLFF
v_gene: TRBV28
len: 13

CDR3aa: CASSQDRTGSNQPQHF
v_gene: TRBV4-1
len: 16

CDR3aa: CASSDSSENTEAFF
v_gene: TRBV6-4
len: 14

CDR3aa: CASSLVGGANVLTF
v_gene: TRBV14
len: 14

CDR3aa: CAISPTGQGAGDTQYF
v_gene: TRBV10-3
len: 16

CDR3aa: CASSQEMTGGGYTF
v_gene: TRBV4-2
len: 14

CDR3aa: CAWSGGYEQYF
v_gene: TRBV30
len: 11

CDR3aa: CATGSFAPAGAQYEQYF
v_gene: TRBV28
len: 17

CDR3aa: CASSLGSADPLYEQYF
v_gene: TRBV11-2
len: 16

CDR3aa: CASSPSGAAHYNEQFF
v_gene: TRBV5-6
len: 16

CDR3aa: CASSQEVLGGVYGETQYF
v_gene: TRBV4-2
len: 18

CDR3aa: CASSHSLGLAGKNEQYF
v_gene: TRBV4-1
len: 17

CDR3aa: CAIPGPAGGNEQYF
v_gene: TRBV10-3
len: 14

CDR3aa: CASSSEGVSGEKLFF
v_gene: TRBV5-1
len: 15

CDR3aa: CASSGDRGGLFF
v_gene: TRBV7-9
len: 12

CDR3aa: CATSWQANTGELFF
v_gene: TRBV15
len: 14

CDR3aa: CASSSLAVRGSETQYF
v_gene: TRBV7-9
len: 16

CDR3aa: CAVTSGGYNEQFF
v_gene: TRBV10-3
len: 13

CDR3aa: CASSPGQVYSYEQYF
v_gene: TRBV19
len: 15

CDR3aa: CASSHPFMDGQTEETQYF
v_gene: TRBV14
len: 18

CDR3aa: CASSPRIQSEQYF
v_gene: TRBV2
len: 13

CDR3aa: CASSVGGGVETQYF
v_gene: TRBV9
len: 14

CDR3aa: CASSSVRAGGAYEQYF
v_gene: TRBV5-4
len: 16

CDR3aa: CASSRLVGAAGVHNEQFF
v_gene: TRBV9
len: 18

CDR3aa: CASSAGGFSEAFF
v_gene: TRBV19
len: 13

CDR3aa: CASGFGETQYF
v_gene: TRBV12-5
len: 11

CDR3aa: CASSATGAGSGPQYF
v_gene: TRBV9
len: 15

CDR3aa: CASSPSSSGETQYF
v_gene: TRBV27
len: 14

CDR3aa: CASSSSLNNEQFF
v_gene: TRBV5-1
len: 13

CDR3aa: CASSQPQTSGAGGVYF
v_gene: TRBV4-2
len: 16

CDR3aa: CASSPPRTGYIIGSEAFF
v_gene: TRBV7-9
len: 18

CDR3aa: CASSLVQSDVGEQFF
v_gene: TRBV7-9
len: 15

CDR3aa: CSVEGNAGELFF
v_gene: TRBV29-1
len: 12

CDR3aa: CASSVGSGKTYEQYF
v_gene: TRBV9
len: 15

CDR3aa: CASSPYSHTQYF
v_gene: TRBV28
len: 12

CDR3aa: CASSLRILASGELFF
v_gene: TRBV11-2
len: 15

CDR3aa: CAWSVTSGKNQPQHF
v_gene: TRBV30
len: 15

CDR3aa: CASSQDRLVEQFF
v_gene: TRBV4-1
len: 13

CDR3aa: CASSPGRISEKLFF
v_gene: TRBV7-8
len: 14

CDR3aa: CASSASLDEQYF
v_gene: TRBV7-9
len: 12

CDR3aa: CASSSPAGYQETQYF
v_gene: TRBV5-1
len: 15

CDR3aa: CAIRGLADNEQFF
v_gene: TRBV10-3
len: 13

CDR3aa: CATSRGQGSGETQYF
v_gene: TRBV15
len: 15

CDR3aa: CASSGDRAQGQGETQYF
v_gene: TRBV6-1
len: 17

CDR3aa: CASSISDGLTSTDTQYF
v_gene: TRBV28
len: 17

CDR3aa: CASSSSGTDSTDTQYF
v_gene: TRBV7-8
len: 16

CDR3aa: CASSLGQGSETQYF
v_gene: TRBV9
len: 14

CDR3aa: CASSDSTGETDTQYF
v_gene: TRBV6-4
len: 15

CDR3aa: CASSPTFGQGVNTGELFF
v_gene: TRBV7-9
len: 18

CDR3aa: CASSAWTGTNTEAFF
v_gene: TRBV2
len: 15